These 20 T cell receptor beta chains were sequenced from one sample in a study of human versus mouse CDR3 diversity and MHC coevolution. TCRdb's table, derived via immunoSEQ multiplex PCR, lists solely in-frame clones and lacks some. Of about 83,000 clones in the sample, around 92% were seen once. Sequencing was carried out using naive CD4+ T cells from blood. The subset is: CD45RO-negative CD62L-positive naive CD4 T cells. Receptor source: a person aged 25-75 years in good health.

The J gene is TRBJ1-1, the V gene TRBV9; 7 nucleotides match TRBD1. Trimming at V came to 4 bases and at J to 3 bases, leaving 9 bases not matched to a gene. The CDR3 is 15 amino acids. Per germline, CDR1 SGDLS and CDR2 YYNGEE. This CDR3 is CASSIPTGVDTEAFF. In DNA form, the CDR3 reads TGTGCCAGCAGCATCCCCACAGGGGTGGACACTGAAGCTTTCTTT.

The CDR3 DNA sequence: TGTGCCTGGAGTGGGTCAGGCCGACGAGCTTTCTTT. Protein: CAWSGSGRRAFF. The rearrangement links TRBV30 to TRBJ1-1; D call uncertain. The V gene lost 1 base and the J gene lost 10 bases, with 13 bases spanning the gap. CDR1 is GTSNPN and CDR2 is SVGIG in the germline V gene (reference sequence). The CDR3 is 12 amino acids.

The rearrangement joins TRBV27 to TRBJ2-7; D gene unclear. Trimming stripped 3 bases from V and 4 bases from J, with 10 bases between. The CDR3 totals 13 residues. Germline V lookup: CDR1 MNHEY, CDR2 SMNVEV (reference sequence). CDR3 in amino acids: CASSFLQDYEQYF. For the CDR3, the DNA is TGTGCCAGCAGTTTCCTCCAGGATTACGAGCAGTACTTC.

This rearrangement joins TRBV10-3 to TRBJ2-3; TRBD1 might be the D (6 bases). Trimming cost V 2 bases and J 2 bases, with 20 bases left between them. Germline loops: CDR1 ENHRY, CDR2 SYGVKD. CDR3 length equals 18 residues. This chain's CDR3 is CAISEIYGSGTYTDTQYF. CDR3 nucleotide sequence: TGTGCCATCAGTGAGATTTACGGCTCCGGGACATACACAGATACGCAGTATTTT.

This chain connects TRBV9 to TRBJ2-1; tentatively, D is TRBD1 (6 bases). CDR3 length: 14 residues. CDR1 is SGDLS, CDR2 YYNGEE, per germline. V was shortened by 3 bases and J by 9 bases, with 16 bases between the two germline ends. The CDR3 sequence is CASSEPIQGFEQFF. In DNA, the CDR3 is TGTGCCAGCAGCGAGCCGATACAGGGTTTTGAGCAGTTCTTC.

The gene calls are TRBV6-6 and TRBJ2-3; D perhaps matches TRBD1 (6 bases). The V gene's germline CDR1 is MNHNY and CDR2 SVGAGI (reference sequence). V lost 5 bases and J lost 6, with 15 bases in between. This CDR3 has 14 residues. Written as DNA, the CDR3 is TGTGCCAGCAGTCGTCCTGGGGGCGGGGATACGCAGTATTTT. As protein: CASSRPGGGDTQYF.

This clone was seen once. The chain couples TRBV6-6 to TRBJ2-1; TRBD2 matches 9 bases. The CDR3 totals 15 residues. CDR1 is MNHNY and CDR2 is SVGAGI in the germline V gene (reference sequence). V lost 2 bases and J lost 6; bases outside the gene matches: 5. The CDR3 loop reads CASSYGREGRNEQFF. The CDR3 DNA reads TGTGCCAGCAGTTACGGGCGGGAGGGCCGCAATGAGCAGTTCTTC.

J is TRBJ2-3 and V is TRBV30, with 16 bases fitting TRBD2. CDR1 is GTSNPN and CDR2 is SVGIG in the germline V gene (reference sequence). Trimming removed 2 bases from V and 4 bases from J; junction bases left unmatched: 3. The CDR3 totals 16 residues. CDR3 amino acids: CAWSLGLAGGPDTQYF. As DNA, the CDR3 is TGTGCCTGGAGTTTGGGACTAGCGGGAGGGCCAGATACGCAGTATTTT.

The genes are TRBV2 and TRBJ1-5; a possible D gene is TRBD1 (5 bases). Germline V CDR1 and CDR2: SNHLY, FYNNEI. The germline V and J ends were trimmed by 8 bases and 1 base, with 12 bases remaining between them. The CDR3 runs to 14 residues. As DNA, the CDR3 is TGTGCCAGCGGGGGGGACGGAAGCAATCAGCCCCAGCATTTT. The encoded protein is CASGGDGSNQPQHF.

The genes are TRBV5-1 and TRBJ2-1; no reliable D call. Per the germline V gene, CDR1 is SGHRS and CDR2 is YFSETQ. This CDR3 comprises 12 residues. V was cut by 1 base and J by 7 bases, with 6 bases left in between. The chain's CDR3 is CASSLPGNEQFF. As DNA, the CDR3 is TGCGCCAGCAGCTTGCCGGGTAATGAGCAGTTCTTC.

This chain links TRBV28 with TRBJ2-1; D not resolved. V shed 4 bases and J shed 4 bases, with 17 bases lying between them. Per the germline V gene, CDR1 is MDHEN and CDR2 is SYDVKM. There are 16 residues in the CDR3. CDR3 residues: CASSSPSGGDYNEQFF. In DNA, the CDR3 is TGTGCCAGCAGTTCACCTTCTGGCGGAGATTACAATGAGCAGTTCTTC.

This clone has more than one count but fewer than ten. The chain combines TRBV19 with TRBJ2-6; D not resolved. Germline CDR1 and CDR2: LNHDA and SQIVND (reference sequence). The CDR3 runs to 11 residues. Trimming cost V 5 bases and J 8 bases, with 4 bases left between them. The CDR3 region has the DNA TGTGCCAGTAGTGCGACCAACGTCCTGACTTTC. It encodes CASSATNVLTF.

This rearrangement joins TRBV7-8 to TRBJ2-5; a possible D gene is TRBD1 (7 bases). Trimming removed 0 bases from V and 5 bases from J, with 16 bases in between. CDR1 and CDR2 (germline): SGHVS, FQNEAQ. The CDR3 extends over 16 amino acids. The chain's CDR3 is CASSLAGGTVEETQYF. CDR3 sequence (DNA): TGTGCCAGCAGCTTAGCTGGAGGGACAGTAGAGGAGACCCAGTACTTC.

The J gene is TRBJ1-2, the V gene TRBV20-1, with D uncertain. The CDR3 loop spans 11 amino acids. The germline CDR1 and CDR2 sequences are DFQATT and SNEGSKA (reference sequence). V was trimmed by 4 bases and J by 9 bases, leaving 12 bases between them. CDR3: CSAIPLASYTF. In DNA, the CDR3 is TGCAGTGCTATCCCCCTGGCAAGCTACACCTTC.

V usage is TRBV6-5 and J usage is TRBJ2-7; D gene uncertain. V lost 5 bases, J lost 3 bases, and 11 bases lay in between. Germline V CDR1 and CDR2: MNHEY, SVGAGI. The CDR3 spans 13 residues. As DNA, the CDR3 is TGTGCCAGCAGTCAAGCAACTCACTACGAGCAGTACTTC. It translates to CASSQATHYEQYF.

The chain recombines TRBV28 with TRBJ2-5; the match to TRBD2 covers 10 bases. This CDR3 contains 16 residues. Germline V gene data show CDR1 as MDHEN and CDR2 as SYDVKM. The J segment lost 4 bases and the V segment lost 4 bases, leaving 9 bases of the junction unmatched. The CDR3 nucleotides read TGTGCCAGCAGTTCGCCCAGCGGGGGGGCCCCAGAGACCCAGTACTTC. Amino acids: CASSSPSGGAPETQYF.

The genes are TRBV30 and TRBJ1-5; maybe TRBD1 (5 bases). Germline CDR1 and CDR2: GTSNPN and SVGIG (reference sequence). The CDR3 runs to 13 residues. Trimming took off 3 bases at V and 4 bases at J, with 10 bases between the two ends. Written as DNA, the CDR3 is TGTGCCTGGAGCGGGGGGAATAATCAGCCCCAGCATTTT. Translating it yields CAWSGGNNQPQHF. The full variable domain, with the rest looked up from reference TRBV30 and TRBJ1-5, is SQTIHQWPATLVQPVGSPLSLECTVEGTSNPNLYWYRQAAGRGLQLLFYSVGIGQISSEVPQNLSASRPQDRQFILSSKKLLLSDSGFYLCAWSGGNNQPQHFGDGTRLSIL.

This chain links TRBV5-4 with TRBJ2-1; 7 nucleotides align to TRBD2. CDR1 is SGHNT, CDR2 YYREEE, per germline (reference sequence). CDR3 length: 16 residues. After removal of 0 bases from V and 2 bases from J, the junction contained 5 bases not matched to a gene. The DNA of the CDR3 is TGTGCCAGCAGCTTGGTGAGGCTAGCGGCCTACAATGAGCAGTTCTTC. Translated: CASSLVRLAAYNEQFF.

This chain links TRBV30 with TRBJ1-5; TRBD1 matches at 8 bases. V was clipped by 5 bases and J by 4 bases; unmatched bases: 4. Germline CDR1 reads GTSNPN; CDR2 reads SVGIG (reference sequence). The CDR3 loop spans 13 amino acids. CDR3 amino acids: CAWGQGGNQPQHF. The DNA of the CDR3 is TGTGCCTGGGGACAGGGAGGAAATCAGCCCCAGCATTTT.

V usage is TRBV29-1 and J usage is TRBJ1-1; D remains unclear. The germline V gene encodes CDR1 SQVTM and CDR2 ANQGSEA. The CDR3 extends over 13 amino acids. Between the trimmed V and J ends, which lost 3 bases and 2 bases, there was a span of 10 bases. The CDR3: CSVERQLNTEAFF. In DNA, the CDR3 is TGCAGCGTTGAGAGGCAGCTAAACACTGAAGCTTTCTTT.